One sample yielded the 2 T cell receptor beta chains listed below, sequenced in a study of T-cell memory formation after mild COVID-19. Via MiXCR, TCRdb re-called the 5' RACE reads, giving one row per CDR3 protein. Counted here are about 430,000 distinct CDR3 sequences, 24% occurring once; the ten biggest clones make up 8.5% to 10%. The sample consisted of PBMCs or a T cell subset sorted from them (not recorded which). All receptors come from an adult woman who had mild COVID-19 (a few samples of this study predate the infection). Cell type and time point are not known.

This chain joins TRBV7-2 and TRBJ2-3, with TRBD2 matching over 15 bases. The V segment lost 4 bases and the J segment 2 bases; nucleotides outside the gene matches: 4. This CDR3 has 17 residues. CDR1 and CDR2 from the germline V gene are SGHTA and FQGNSA. The CDR3: CASSSGLAGGPTDTQYF. The CDR3 nucleotides read TGTGCCAGCAGCTCAGGACTAGCGGGAGGGCCCACAGATACGCAGTATTTT.

This clonotype was found a few times. The J gene is TRBJ2-1, the V gene TRBV20-1; D gene uncertain. CDR1 and CDR2 (germline): DFQATT, SNEGSKA (reference sequence). The V end lost 6 bases, the J end lost 3 bases, and 6 bases lay between the germline ends. The CDR3 is 11 amino acids. The CDR3 region has the DNA TGCAGTGCCCCGGACTACAATGAGCAGTTCTTC. Its translation is CSAPDYNEQFF.